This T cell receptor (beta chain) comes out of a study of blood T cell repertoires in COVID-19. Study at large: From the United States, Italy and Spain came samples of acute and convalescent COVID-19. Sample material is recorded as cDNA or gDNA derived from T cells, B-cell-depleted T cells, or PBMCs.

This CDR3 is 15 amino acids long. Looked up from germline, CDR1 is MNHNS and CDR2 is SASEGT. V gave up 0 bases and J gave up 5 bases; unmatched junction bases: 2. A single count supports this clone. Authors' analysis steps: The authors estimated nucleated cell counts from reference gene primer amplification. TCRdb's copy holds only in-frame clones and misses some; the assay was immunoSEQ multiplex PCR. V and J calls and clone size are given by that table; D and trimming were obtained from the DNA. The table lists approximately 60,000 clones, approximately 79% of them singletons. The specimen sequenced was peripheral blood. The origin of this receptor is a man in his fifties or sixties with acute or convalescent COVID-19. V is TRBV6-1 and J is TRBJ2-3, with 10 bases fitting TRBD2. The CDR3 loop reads CASSEAASGRDTQYF. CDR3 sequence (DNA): TGTGCCAGCAGTGAAGCGGCTAGCGGGAGAGATACGCAGTATTTT.